This TCR beta chain was documented in a study of cytomegalovirus exposure and HLA in healthy donors. Whole-study findings and limits: In vitro confirmation showed a few CMV-associated chains to be CMV antigen specific. Later, an analysis showed that TCR beta chains associated with HLA were more clonally expanded than others that were equally common. Productive status was seen about 90% or about 30% of the time for most TCR beta V segments in an earlier analysis.

On this clone itself: Its target is unknown.

This CDR3 region has 16 residues. CDR1 and CDR2 from the germline V gene are MNHEY and SVGAGI. Trimming removed 0 bases at V and 4 bases at J, with 15 bases between. The PCR had 60 Vbeta and 13 Jbeta primers. Repertoires were generated with immunoSEQ multiplex PCR, while TCRdb's copy carries only in-frame clones and drops some. The top ten clones hold roughly 7.1% of a sample with roughly 98,000 clones, more than 70% of them seen once. The specimen sequenced was PBMCs. V usage is TRBV6-5 and J usage is TRBJ1-2; a possible D gene is TRBD1 (5 bases). The sequence came from a female donor in good health and CMV-seronegative. The CDR3 reads CASSYSVQGRGYGYTF. Here the CDR3 DNA reads TGTGCCAGCAGTTACTCGGTTCAGGGAAGGGGCTATGGCTACACCTTC.